This TCR beta chain was obtained from a study of CD8 T cells in Susac syndrome. RNA amounts of about 0.5 to 1 ug underwent reverse transcription with random hexamers. TCRdb reprocessed the immunoSEQ multiplex PCR reads with MiXCR, giving one entry per CDR3 protein. The data show about 240,000 distinct CDR3 sequences, about 96% seen once. V lost 4 bases and J lost 6, with 15 bases in between. From germline, CDR1 is DFQATT and CDR2 SNEGSKA (reference sequence). This CDR3 is built from 13 residues. The sequence was obtained from a human donor with Susac syndrome. The specimen was CD4+ T cells from PBMCs. The chain recombines TRBV20-1 with TRBJ1-2; D is undetermined. Here the CDR3 DNA reads TGCAGTGCTAAAGGTGCGGCAATGGATGGCTACACCTTC. Protein product: CSAKGAAMDGYTF.